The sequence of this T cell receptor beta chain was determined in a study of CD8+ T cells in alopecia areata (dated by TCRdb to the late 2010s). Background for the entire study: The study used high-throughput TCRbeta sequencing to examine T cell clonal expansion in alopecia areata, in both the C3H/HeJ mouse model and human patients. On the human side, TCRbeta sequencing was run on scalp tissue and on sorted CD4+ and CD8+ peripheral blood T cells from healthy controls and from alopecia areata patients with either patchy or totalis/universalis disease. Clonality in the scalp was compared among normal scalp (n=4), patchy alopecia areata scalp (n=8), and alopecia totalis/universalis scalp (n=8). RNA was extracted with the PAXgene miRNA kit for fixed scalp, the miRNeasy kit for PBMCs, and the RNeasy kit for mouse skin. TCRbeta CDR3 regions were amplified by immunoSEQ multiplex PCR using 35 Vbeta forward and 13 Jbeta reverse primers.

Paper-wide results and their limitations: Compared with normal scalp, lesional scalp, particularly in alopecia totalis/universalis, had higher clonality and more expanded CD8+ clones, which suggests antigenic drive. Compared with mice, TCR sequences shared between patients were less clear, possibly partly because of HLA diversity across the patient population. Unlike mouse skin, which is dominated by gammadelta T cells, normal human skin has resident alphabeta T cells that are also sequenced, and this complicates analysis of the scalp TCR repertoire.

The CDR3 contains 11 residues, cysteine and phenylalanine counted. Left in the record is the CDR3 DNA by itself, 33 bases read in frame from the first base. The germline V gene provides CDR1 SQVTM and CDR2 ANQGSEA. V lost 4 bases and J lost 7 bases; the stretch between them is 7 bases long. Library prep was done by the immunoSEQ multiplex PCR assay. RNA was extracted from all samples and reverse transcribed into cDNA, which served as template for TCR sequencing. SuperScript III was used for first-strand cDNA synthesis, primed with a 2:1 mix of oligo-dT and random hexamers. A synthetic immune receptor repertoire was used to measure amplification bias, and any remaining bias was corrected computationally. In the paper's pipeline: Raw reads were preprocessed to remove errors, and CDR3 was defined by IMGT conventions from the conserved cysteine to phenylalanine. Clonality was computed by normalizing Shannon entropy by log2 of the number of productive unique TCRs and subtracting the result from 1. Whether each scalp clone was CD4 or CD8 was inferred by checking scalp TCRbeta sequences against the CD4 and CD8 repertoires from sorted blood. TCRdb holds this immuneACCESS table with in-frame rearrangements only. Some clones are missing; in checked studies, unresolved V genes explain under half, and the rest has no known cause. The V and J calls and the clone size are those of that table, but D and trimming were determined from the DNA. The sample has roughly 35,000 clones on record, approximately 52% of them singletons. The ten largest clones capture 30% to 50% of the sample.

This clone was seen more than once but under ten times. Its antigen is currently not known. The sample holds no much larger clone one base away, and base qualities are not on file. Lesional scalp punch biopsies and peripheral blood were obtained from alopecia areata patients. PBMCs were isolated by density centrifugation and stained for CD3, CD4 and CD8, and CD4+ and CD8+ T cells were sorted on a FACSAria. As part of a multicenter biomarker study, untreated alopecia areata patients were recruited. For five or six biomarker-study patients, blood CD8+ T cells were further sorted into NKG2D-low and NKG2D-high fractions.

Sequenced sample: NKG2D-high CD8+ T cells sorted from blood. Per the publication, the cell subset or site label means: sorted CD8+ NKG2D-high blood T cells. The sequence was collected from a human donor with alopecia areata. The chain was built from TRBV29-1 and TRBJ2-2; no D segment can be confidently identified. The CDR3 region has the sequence CSVVVVGELFF. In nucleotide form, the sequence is TGCAGCGTTGTCGTGGTCGGGGAGCTGTTTTTT.